This entry features one T cell receptor beta chain sequence. The antigen it binds to is not known. The input lacks base qualities; no much larger clone sits a single base away. V and J lose 6 bases and 0 bases, and a span of 11 bases separates them. From a lookup of the germline V gene (reference sequence), CDR1 and CDR2 are DFQATT and SNEGSKA. Measured from the cysteine to the phenylalanine, the CDR3 is 14 residues long. Only CDR3 DNA is held: 42 bases, read in frame from base 1. For sequencing, an Illumina HiSeq 2500 was employed. TCR beta libraries were prepared by quantitative 5'-RACE with molecular barcodes. Turning to the authors' computational methods: To identify disease-linked TCR variants, a new computational method was used, one built on a probabilistic model of VDJ rearrangement. In-frame beta chains were kept once TCRdb had trimmed the public reads at Q25 with fastp and called clones with MiXCR. Rows with one shared CDR3 protein collapse into an entry with the most common genes and DNA. These V and J calls derive from TCRdb rather than the authors' analysis. This sample gives 250,000 to 350,000 distinct CDR3 sequences in total; around 20% of them show up just once. 7.5% to 9% of the sample rests with the top ten.

The data derive from a study of CD8 T cells in ankylosing spondylitis (dated by TCRdb to the late 2010s). Notes on the research overall: T cell receptor beta repertoires were profiled in healthy donors and ankylosing spondylitis patients so that disease-linked TCR variants could be found. Peripheral blood was sampled, and synovial fluid was also collected from ankylosing spondylitis patients. In total, the full study cohort was made up of about 99 healthy donors and about two dozen ankylosing spondylitis patients.

Overall results and qualifications from the work: Some motif variants had previously been reported in the synovial fluid and blood of reactive arthritis patients, which suggests shared mechanisms of disease initiation. The disease-linked clones showed a CD8+ phenotype and occurred at relatively low frequencies in peripheral blood. Blood from ankylosing spondylitis patients appeared to be characterized by a TCR beta motif composed of 7 to 9 highly homologous amino acid variants. The disease-linked clones were reported as significantly enriched in matched synovial fluid samples from ankylosing spondylitis patients.

The sequencing input was blood, either unsorted or a sorted T cell fraction (not recorded which). The source is a male donor with ankylosing spondylitis or in good health (not recorded which). Here the chain combines TRBV20-1 and TRBJ1-4; no D gene call is confident. DNA sequence: TGCAGTGCCGCGATAGGTTCAACTAATGAAAAACTGTTTTTT. Its translation reads: CSAAIGSTNEKLFF.